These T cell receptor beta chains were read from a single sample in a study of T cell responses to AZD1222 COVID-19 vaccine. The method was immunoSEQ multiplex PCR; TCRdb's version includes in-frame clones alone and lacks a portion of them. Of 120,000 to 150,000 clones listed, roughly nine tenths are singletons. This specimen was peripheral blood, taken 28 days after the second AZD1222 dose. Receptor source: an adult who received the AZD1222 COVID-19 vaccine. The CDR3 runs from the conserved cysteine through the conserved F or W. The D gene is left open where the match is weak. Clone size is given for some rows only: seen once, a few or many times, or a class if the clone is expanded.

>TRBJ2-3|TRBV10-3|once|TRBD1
TGTGCCATCCGGGACAGGGGACTATATACGCAGTATTTT
CAIRDRGLYTQYF
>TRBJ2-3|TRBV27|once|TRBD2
TGTGCCAGCAGTCCAAAGGGACTAGCGGGCCCCCTCCCCACAGATACGCAGTATTTT
CASSPKGLAGPLPTDTQYF
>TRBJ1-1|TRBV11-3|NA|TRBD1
TGTGCCAGCAGCTTAGGGCGGACAGGGAGGAACACTGAAGCTTTCTTT
CASSLGRTGRNTEAFF
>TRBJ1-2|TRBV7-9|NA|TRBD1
TGTGCCAGCAGCATGGGACAGGGTCGCTACACCTTC
CASSMGQGRYTF
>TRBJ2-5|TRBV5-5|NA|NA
TGTGCCAGCAGCTTGGAAGAGACCCAGTACTTC
CASSLEETQYF
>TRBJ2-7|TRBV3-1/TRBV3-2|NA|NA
TGTGCCAGCAGCCAAGGTTCAGGTGGCCACTACGAGCAGTACTTC
CASSQGSGGHYEQYF
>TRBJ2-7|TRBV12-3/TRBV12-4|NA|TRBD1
TGTGCCTCCCAGGACAGGGTCTACGAGCAGTACTTC
CASQDRVYEQYF
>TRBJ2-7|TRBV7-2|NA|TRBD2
TGTGCCAGCAGCTCCAGCGGCGGGAGCACCCGCGGGAAGCAGTACTTC
CASSSSGGSTRGKQYF
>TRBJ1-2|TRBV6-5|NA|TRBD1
TGTGCCAGCAGTTACGCTCCGGGACAGGGGGCTTGCACCTTC
CASSYAPGQGACTF
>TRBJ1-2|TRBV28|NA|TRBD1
TGTGCCAGCAGTGGGGGACAGGGAGGCGGCTACACCTTC
CASSGGQGGGYTF
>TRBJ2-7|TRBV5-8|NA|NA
TGTGCCAGCAGCCGCGACGGACAGCCTCCTCTTATTAGCTTC
CASSRDGQPPLISF
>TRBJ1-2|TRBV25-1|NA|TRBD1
TGTGCCAGCAGTGAAGGGACAGCCTATGGCTACACCTTC
CASSEGTAYGYTF
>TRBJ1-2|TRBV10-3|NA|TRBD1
TGTGCCATCAGTGAGTCTGGGGGACAGGGAAATGGCTACACCTTC
CAISESGGQGNGYTF
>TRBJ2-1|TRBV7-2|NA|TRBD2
TGTGCCAGCAGCTTAACTAGCGGGGGGGGCAATGAGCAGTTCTTC
CASSLTSGGGNEQFF
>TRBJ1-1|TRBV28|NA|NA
TGTGCCAGCAGTTTTGATCCTAGACCTGAAGCTTTCTTT
CASSFDPRPEAFF
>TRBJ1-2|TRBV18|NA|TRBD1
TGTGCCAGCTCATTTGGACAGGGAAGAGTTGACGGCTACACCTTC
CASSFGQGRVDGYTF
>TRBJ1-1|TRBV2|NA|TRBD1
TGTGCCAGACACAGGGGAAACACTGAAGCTTTCTTT
CARHRGNTEAFF
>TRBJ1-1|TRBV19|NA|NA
TGTGCCAGTAGTATAGCCCGAGGGGGGGGCACTGAAGCTTTCTTT
CASSIARGGGTEAFF
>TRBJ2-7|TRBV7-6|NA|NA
TGTGCCAGCAGCTTAACAGGGGGGGGCTACGAGCAGTACTTC
CASSLTGGGYEQYF
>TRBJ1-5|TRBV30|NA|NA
TGTGCCTGGAGTGTATCCGGGAGAGGCAATCAGCCCCAGCATTTT
CAWSVSGRGNQPQHF
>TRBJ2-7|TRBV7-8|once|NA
TGTGCCAGCAGCCGTCCGATAGCGGACGAGCAGTACTTC
CASSRPIADEQYF
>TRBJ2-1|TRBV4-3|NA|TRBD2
TGCGCCAGCAGCCAAGATAGCGGGAGCGGTTCCAGTGAGCAGTTCTTC
CASSQDSGSGSSEQFF
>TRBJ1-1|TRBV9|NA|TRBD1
TGTGCCAGCAGCCCGAGCCCGGGACAGGGGCTTGAAGCTTTCTTT
CASSPSPGQGLEAFF
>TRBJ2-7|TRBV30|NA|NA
TGTGCCTGGAGTCATCTCGACAGGCTCGACTCCTACGAGCAGTACTTC
CAWSHLDRLDSYEQYF
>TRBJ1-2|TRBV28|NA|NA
TGTGCCAGCAGTTTAGGGACAACCTATGGCTACACCTTC
CASSLGTTYGYTF
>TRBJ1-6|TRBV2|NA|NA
TGTGCCAGCAGGTCGGGGCCATCGCTGGGGGCACCCCTCCACTTT
CASRSGPSLGAPLHF
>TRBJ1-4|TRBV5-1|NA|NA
TGCGCCAGCAGTGGGCCGGAGGGGCGGCCAACTAATGAAAAACTGTTTTTT
CASSGPEGRPTNEKLFF
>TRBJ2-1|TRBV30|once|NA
TGTGCCTGGATCACCCCCGGAGGGGGGGTCAATGAGCAGTTCTTC
CAWITPGGGVNEQFF
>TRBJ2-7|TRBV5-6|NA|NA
TGTGCCAGCACCGGAGTAGGGGATAATTCCTACGAGCAGTACTTC
CASTGVGDNSYEQYF
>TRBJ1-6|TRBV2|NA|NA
TGTGCCAGCAGTGAATTCCCGGTGGAGGCCTCACCCCTCCACTTT
CASSEFPVEASPLHF
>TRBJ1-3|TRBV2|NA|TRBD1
TGTGCCAGCAGTTCAGGAGACAGGGATTCGGGGGGCTCTGGAAACACCATATATTTT
CASSSGDRDSGGSGNTIYF
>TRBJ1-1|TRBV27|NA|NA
TGTGCCAGCAGTTTACCCCCTCGGTCGACTGAAGCTTTCTTT
CASSLPPRSTEAFF
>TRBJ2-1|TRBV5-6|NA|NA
TGTGCCAGCAGCTTCCGGGGATTGGGGGACAATGAGCAGTTCTTC
CASSFRGLGDNEQFF
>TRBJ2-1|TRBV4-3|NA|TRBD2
TGCGCCAGCAGCCAAGCCCCGGGACTAGCGGGGGACAATGAGCAGTTCTTC
CASSQAPGLAGDNEQFF
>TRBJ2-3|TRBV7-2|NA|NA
TGTGCCAGCAGCTTACAAGGGAGCGTAGATACGCAGTATTTT
CASSLQGSVDTQYF
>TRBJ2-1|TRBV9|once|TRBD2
TGTGCCAGCAGCCCTAAAGACGGGAGGGCTTACAATGAGCAGTTCTTC
CASSPKDGRAYNEQFF
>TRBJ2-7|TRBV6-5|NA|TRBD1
TGTGCCAGCAGGCCGGGGACAGGGCCCCCCTACGAGCAGTACTTC
CASRPGTGPPYEQYF
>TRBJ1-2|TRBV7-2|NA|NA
TGTGCCAGCAGCTTAAGACAGGCCAACTATGGCTACACCTTC
CASSLRQANYGYTF
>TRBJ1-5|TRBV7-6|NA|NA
TGTGCCAGCAGCTCCTATCCCAATCAGCCCCAGCATTTT
CASSSYPNQPQHF
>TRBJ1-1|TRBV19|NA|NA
TGTGCCAGTAGTCTTCTCAGGAACACTGAAGCTTTCTTT
CASSLLRNTEAFF
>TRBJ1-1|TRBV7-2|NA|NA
TGTGCCAGCAGCCGCCAGGGCAAGGAAGCTTTCTTT
CASSRQGKEAFF
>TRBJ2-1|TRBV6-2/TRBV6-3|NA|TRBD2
TGTGCCAGCAGTTATCGGTTCGGACTAGCGGGAGCGGGAGCCGGTGAGCAGTTCTTC
CASSYRFGLAGAGAGEQFF
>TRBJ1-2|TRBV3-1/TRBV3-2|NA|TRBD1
TGTGCCAGCAGCCAGGGACAGGGTTATGGCTACACCTTC
CASSQGQGYGYTF
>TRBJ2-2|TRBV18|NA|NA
TGTGCCAGCTCACTGGCGGGACAGCAGAACACCGGGGAGCTGTTTTTT
CASSLAGQQNTGELFF
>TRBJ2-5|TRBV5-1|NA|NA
TGCGCCAGCAGCTTGGAGGGGACCCAAGAGACCCAGTACTTC
CASSLEGTQETQYF
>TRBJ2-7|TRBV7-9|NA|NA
TGTGCCAGCAGCGTTTCCTACGAGCAGTACTTC
CASSVSYEQYF